Shown below are 27 T cell receptor beta chains from a single sample sequenced in a study of metastatic and nonmetastatic thyroid tumors. Using MiXCR, TCRdb re-called clones from the PCR reads. The sample contains about 33,000 clones, roughly 19% of which appear only once. Each patient went into thyroid surgery without having received any treatment. Sequences were obtained from blood. The source of these receptors is a male donor with papillary thyroid cancer or a benign thyroid nodule (not recorded which). Some clones in this sample may be carry-over from other donors' samples.

This clone showed up just a few times. The chain couples TRBV6-2 or TRBV6-3 to TRBJ2-6; the D is unclear. With 6 bases removed from V and 0 bases from J, the gap between germline ends came to 12 bases. The CDR3 spans 16 residues. CDR1 is MNHEY and CDR2 is SVGEGT in the germline V gene. The CDR3 DNA reads as TGTGCCAGCAGAGTTACCGTCAGCTCTGGGGCCAACGTCCTGACTTTC. This sequence encodes CASRVTVSSGANVLTF.

With regard to this clone: This may come from a read error, since a much larger clone is one base off. This same CDR3 is encoded by further DNA sequences in the sample. V and J are TRBV19 and TRBJ2-5, with TRBD2 matching 8 bases. V was pared by 3 bases and J by 2 bases, with 2 bases of the junction left unmatched. The CDR3 spans 14 residues. The germline V gene has CDR1 LNHDA and CDR2 SQIVND (reference sequence). DNA of the CDR3: TGTGCCAGTAGTATCCCGGGGGGGCAAGAGACCCAGTACTTC. It yields the protein CASSIPGGQETQYF.

This clone has at least ten counts. This rearrangement joins TRBV7-2 to TRBJ1-5; a weak D match, TRBD1 (5 bases). V shed 6 bases and J shed 1 base, with 10 bases lying between them. Germline CDR1 is SGHTA and CDR2 is FQGNSA. The CDR3 sequence is 14 residues long. CDR3: CASSPRESNQPQHF. In nucleotides, the CDR3 is TGTGCCAGCAGTCCCAGGGAGAGCAATCAGCCCCAGCATTTT.

This clone was seen more than once but under ten times. At one end, the junction sequence differs from germline, possibly due to a read error. This sequence joins TRBV28 and TRBJ1-2; no clear D. The CDR3 totals 14 residues. Germline V gives CDR1 MDHEN, CDR2 SYDVKM. The CDR3 protein is CASSSLGENYGHTF. The CDR3 nucleotides read TGTGCCAGCAGCTCACTGGGCGAAAACTATGGCCACACCTTC.

In its sample, this clone was seen many times. The V gene is TRBV19, the J gene TRBJ2-4; no clear D gene. V lost 6 bases and J 4 bases, leaving 10 bases between the germline ends. This CDR3 is built from 13 residues. Germline loops: CDR1 LNHDA, CDR2 SQIVND (reference sequence). CDR3 in DNA: TGTGCCAGTAGGCAGGAGACTAAAAACATTCAGTACTTC. As protein: CASRQETKNIQYF.

This clone came up many times. The chain joins TRBV5-1 to TRBJ2-7; D is uncertain. The CDR3 consists of 14 residues. Germline V lookup: CDR1 SGHRS, CDR2 YFSETQ. Trimming removed 1 base from V and 5 bases from J, with 13 bases in between. Here the CDR3 reads CASSLSGDGDEQYF. Written as DNA, the CDR3 is TGCGCCAGCAGCTTGTCAGGAGATGGCGACGAGCAGTACTTC.

The genes are TRBV12-3 or TRBV12-4 and TRBJ2-2, with a weak D call TRBD2 (6 bases). Trimming removed 3 bases at V and 0 bases at J, with 14 bases between. This CDR3 region has 17 residues. The DNA for the CDR3 is TGTGCCAGCAGTTTTCCTAGCGTGGGTCCGAACACCGGGGAGCTGTTTTTT. It is translated as CASSFPSVGPNTGELFF.

This clone was seen only a few times. The CDR3 protein is CATGTGSTDTQYF. The CDR3 DNA is TGTGCAACCGGGACAGGGAGCACAGATACGCAGTATTTT. The chain combines TRBV10-3 with TRBJ2-3; 9 bases match TRBD1. The CDR3 sequence is 13 residues long. Germline V gene sequence: CDR1 ENHRY, CDR2 SYGVKD.

This clone was observed a few times. V usage is TRBV28 and J usage is TRBJ2-7; tentative D call: TRBD1 (6 bases). The CDR3 is 12 amino acids. The germline V and J ends were trimmed by 4 bases and 7 bases, with 11 bases remaining between them. Germline CDR1 MDHEN, CDR2 SYDVKM. CDR3 bases: TGTGCCAGCAGTTCAGGGGACATGGAGCAGTACTTC. Translating it yields CASSSGDMEQYF.

This clone has a count of ten or more. The chain recombines TRBV4-1 with TRBJ2-1; 7 bases line up with TRBD1. CDR1 MGHRA and CDR2 YSYEKL come from the germline V gene. Trimming removed 4 bases from V and 0 bases from J; junction bases left unmatched: 3. The CDR3 is made up of 15 amino acids. As DNA, the CDR3 is TGCGCCAGCAGCCCGACAGGGAGCTCCTACAATGAGCAGTTCTTC. Protein sequence: CASSPTGSSYNEQFF.

This clone was found many times. This chain links TRBV10-3 with TRBJ1-1; 11 nucleotides align to TRBD1. The ends lost 8 bases at V and 1 base at J; junction bases unmatched: 0. This CDR3 is 13 amino acids long. Germline CDR1 is ENHRY and CDR2 is SYGVKD. The CDR3 coding sequence is TGTGCCATCGGGACAGGGGGGAACACTGAAGCTTTCTTT. Its protein is CAIGTGGNTEAFF.

A single count supports this clone. The rearrangement joins TRBV4-2 to TRBJ2-2, with 8 bases identical to TRBD1. With 4 bases clipped from V and 6 bases from J, the junction kept 10 bases outside the gene matches. The CDR3 covers 16 residues. Looked up from germline, CDR1 is LGHNA and CDR2 is YNFKEQ. The CDR3 sequence: CASSPRQGSLAGELFF. DNA of the CDR3: TGTGCCAGCAGCCCAAGACAGGGGTCTTTGGCCGGGGAGCTGTTTTTT.

The sample holds many counts of this clone. The gene calls are TRBV2 and TRBJ1-1; tentatively, D is TRBD1 (5 bases). Germline V gives CDR1 SNHLY, CDR2 FYNNEI. The V end was cut by 1 base, the J end by 12 bases, with 15 bases between. The CDR3 extends over 13 amino acids. CDR3 loop: CASSEEVRTISFF. The CDR3 DNA reads as TGTGCCAGCAGTGAAGAAGTCAGGACAATATCTTTCTTT.

At least ten counts were recorded for this clone. V usage is TRBV3-1 and J usage is TRBJ1-5; a possible D gene is TRBD1 (6 bases). The germline CDR1 and CDR2 sequences are LGHDT and YNNKEL (reference sequence). V was cut by 1 base and J by 3 bases, with 10 bases left in between. The CDR3 runs 15 residues. CDR3 sequence reads: CASSQGTAFNQPQHF. In nucleotides, the CDR3 is TGTGCCAGCAGCCAAGGGACAGCTTTCAATCAGCCCCAGCATTTT.

By proportion, this clone is medium-sized. This chain links TRBV6-5 with TRBJ1-2, with D perhaps TRBD1 (5 bases). CDR3 length equals 14 residues. V lost 2 bases, J lost 2 bases, and 9 bases lay in between. CDR1 MNHEY and CDR2 SVGAGI come from the germline V gene. CDR3 amino acids: CASSYKGLNYGYTF. CDR3 coding DNA: TGTGCCAGCAGTTACAAGGGGCTAAACTATGGCTACACCTTC.

This clone has more than one count but fewer than ten. The V and J genes are TRBV2 and TRBJ1-5, with D unclear. The germline V gene encodes CDR1 SNHLY and CDR2 FYNNEI. The CDR3 has 15 amino acids. V lost 1 base and J lost 7, with 14 bases in between. CDR3: CASSEDGLVGQPQHF. The DNA of the CDR3 is TGTGCCAGCAGTGAAGATGGCCTTGTAGGGCAGCCCCAGCATTTT.

This clone was observed many times. The chain recombines TRBV7-2 with TRBJ1-4; D perhaps matches TRBD1 (5 bases). Germline V gene lookup returns CDR1 SGHTA and CDR2 FQGNSA. This CDR3 has 14 residues. Trimming took off 1 base at V and 7 bases at J, with 10 bases between the two ends. The CDR3 DNA reads as TGTGCCAGCAGCTTAGATAGGGGAGGTGAAAAACTGTTTTTT. It yields the protein CASSLDRGGEKLFF.

This clone was seen at least ten times. This chain links TRBV5-1 with TRBJ2-1; unclear D gene. V lost 4 bases, J lost 1 base, and 12 bases lay in between. This CDR3 spans 15 amino acids. Germline V lookup: CDR1 SGHRS, CDR2 YFSETQ. DNA for the CDR3: TGCGCCAGCAGCCTCTCCGCTGTATCCTACAATGAGCAGTTCTTC. It specifies CASSLSAVSYNEQFF. The whole variable domain, remainder taken from reference TRBV5-1 and TRBJ2-1, is KAGVTQTPRYLIKTRGQQVTLSCSPISGHRSVSWYQQTPGQGLQFLFEYFSETQRNKGNFPGRFSGRQFSNSRSEMNVSTLELGDSALYLCASSLSAVSYNEQFFGPGTRLTVL.

As regards this clone: At the DNA level, this CDR3 is encoded by other sequences in the same sample as well. The chain is built from TRBV7-9 and TRBJ2-1; D remains unclear. CDR3 size: 14 residues. Germline-derived CDR1 and CDR2 are SEHNR and FQNEAQ (reference sequence). V was trimmed by 5 bases and J by 7 bases, leaving 15 bases between them. CDR3 sequence: CASSLLGGRNEQFF. The CDR3 bases are TGTGCCAGCAGCCTTTTAGGTGGCCGTAATGAGCAGTTCTTC.

This clone was observed many times. The chain employs TRBV18 and TRBJ1-6, with 7 bases identical to TRBD1. V shed 3 bases, J shed 10 bases, and the junction held 6 bases outside the gene matches. The CDR3 spans 14 residues. CDR1 is KGHSH, CDR2 LQKENI, per germline. The CDR3 coding sequence is TGTGCCAGCTCACCCTACGGACAGGCGTCACCCCTCCACTTT. Amino acids: CASSPYGQASPLHF.

In its sample, this clone was seen many times. V usage is TRBV4-1 and J usage is TRBJ2-3; no reliable D call. Germline-derived CDR1 and CDR2 are MGHRA and YSYEKL. The CDR3 has 16 amino acids. V was trimmed by 7 bases and J by 0 bases, leaving 17 bases between them. The CDR3, as DNA: TGCGCCAGCACTCGGTTATGGGCTTCTAGCACAGATACGCAGTATTTT. Amino acids: CASTRLWASSTDTQYF.

The table lists this clone with many counts. V is TRBV14 and J is TRBJ2-5; no definite D call. There are 14 residues in the CDR3. In germline, CDR1 is SGHDN, CDR2 FVKESK. V lost 3 bases to trimming and J lost 2 bases, with 10 bases between them. CDR3 residues: CASSHRQMQETQYF. Here the CDR3 DNA reads TGTGCCAGCAGCCACCGACAAATGCAAGAGACCCAGTACTTC.

This clone was observed at least ten times. V gene TRBV4-3 combines with J gene TRBJ1-6; TRBD1 is a possible D gene (6 bases). Trimming took off 3 bases at V and 6 bases at J, with 6 bases between the two ends. Per the germline V gene, CDR1 is LGHNA and CDR2 is YSLEER. The CDR3 has 13 amino acids. CDR3 sequence (DNA): TGCGCCAGCAGCCAGGACAGTAATTCACCCCTCCACTTT. Translated: CASSQDSNSPLHF.

The rearrangement uses TRBV7-3 and TRBJ2-1; D is unresolved. Looked up from germline, CDR1 is SGHTA and CDR2 is FQGTGA. V was trimmed by 0 bases and J by 6 bases, leaving 3 bases between them. The CDR3 has 12 residues. Written as DNA, the CDR3 is TGTGCCAGCAGCTTAACGGGCAATGAGCAGTTCTTC. It translates to CASSLTGNEQFF. Drawing the rest from reference TRBV7-3 and TRBJ2-1, the complete variable domain is GAGVSQTPSNKVTEKGKYVELRCDPISGHTALYWYRQSLGQGPEFLIYFQGTGAADDSGLPNDRFFAVRPEGSVSTLKIQRTERGDSAVYLCASSLTGNEQFFGPGTRLTVL.

In its sample, this clone was seen many times. The germline gene is not matched at one end of the junction; a read error may be the cause. The V and J genes are TRBV5-6 and TRBJ2-1; 8 bases map to TRBD2. CDR1 is SGHDT and CDR2 is YYEEEE in the germline V gene. The CDR3 extends over 14 amino acids. This CDR3 reads CASSLELAGQRSLF. In DNA form, the CDR3 reads TGTGCCAGCAGCTTGGAATTAGCGGGGCAGCGTAGCCTCTTC.

This clone was counted many times. The V gene is TRBV30, the J gene TRBJ2-1; D is unresolved. The CDR3 runs to 14 residues. V dropped 3 bases and J dropped 2 bases, with 11 bases sitting between them. Germline V gives CDR1 GTSNPN, CDR2 SVGIG (reference sequence). In nucleotides, the CDR3 is TGTGCCTGGAGGGGCCAATCGACCTACAATGAGCAGTTCTTC. Its translation is CAWRGQSTYNEQFF.

The chain uses TRBV29-1 and TRBJ2-6; 7 nucleotides align to TRBD1. Looked up from germline, CDR1 is SQVTM and CDR2 is ANQGSEA. The CDR3 covers 16 residues. V lost 6 bases, J lost 0 bases, and 8 bases stayed unmatched. CDR3 amino acids: CSVRGQASSGANVLTF. For the CDR3, the DNA is TGCAGCGTGAGAGGACAGGCGAGCTCTGGGGCCAACGTCCTGACTTTC. Variable domain in full (rest from reference TRBV29-1 and TRBJ2-6): SAVISQKPSRDICQRGTSLTIQCQVDSQVTMMFWYRQQPGQSLTLIATANQGSEATYESGFVIDKFPISRPNLTFSTLTVSNMSPEDSSIYLCSVRGQASSGANVLTFGAGSRLTVL.